This T cell receptor beta chain derives from a study of T cells in Graves' hyperthyroidism and ophthalmopathy. Researchers took RNA transcripts and amplified the TCR beta CDR3 regions from them. The HTBI set primed first-round TCR CDR3 RT-PCR. TCRdb recomputed calls from the multiplex PCR reads with MiXCR, one row per CDR3 protein. This repertoire shows hundreds of thousands of distinct CDR3 sequences, around 15% found once; its top ten account for roughly a fifth. This CDR3 region has 14 residues. Trimming removed 2 bases from V and 8 bases from J, with 15 bases in between. CDR1 is SGHVS and CDR2 is FQNEAQ in the germline V gene. This clonotype was detected many times.

This TCR came from a woman aged 55-69 years with Graves' ophthalmopathy. This sequence joins TRBV7-8 and TRBJ1-2, with D perhaps matching TRBD1 (5 bases). Input material: blood. In nucleotides, the CDR3 is TGTGCCAGCAGCTTACAAGCAGGGCAGGAAGGCTACACCTTC. It specifies CASSLQAGQEGYTF.